The 8 T cell receptor beta chains in this list originate from one sample, sequenced in a study of vaccination and CD4 T cells after COVID-19. No antigens are known for them. Time point indicated: late sampling 161 to 241 days after vaccination in a few convalescent patients. Treatment denoted: roughly 10-day PBMC culture with coronavirus spike peptide pools or control peptides (ViraFEST assay). The Oncomine TCR Beta short-read assay was what sequenced the DNA obtained from cultured CD4+ T cells. TCRdb reprocessed the PCR reads with MiXCR, giving one entry per CDR3 protein. In the table there are fewer than 25,000 distinct CDR3 sequences, approximately 38% of which are singletons. Sequenced here: CD4+ T cells from blood, cultured in vitro, sampled about 7 months after SARS-CoV-2 vaccination. The receptors were gathered from a human donor who had recovered from COVID-19.

CDR3 amino acids: CASSVGSRGALETQYF. DNA of the CDR3: TGTGCCAGCAGCGTAGGTAGTCGGGGGGCTTTAGAGACCCAGTACTTC. The chain has TRBV9 and TRBJ2-5; D possibly corresponds to TRBD2 (7 bases). V lost 0 bases and J 4 bases, leaving 16 bases between the germline ends. Germline values: CDR1 SGDLS, CDR2 YYNGEE. This CDR3 is built from 16 residues.

The V and J genes are TRBV6-1 and TRBJ2-5; D not certain. V gave up 1 base and J gave up 2 bases, with 5 bases separating them. CDR1 is MNHNS, CDR2 SASEGT, per germline. The CDR3 sequence is 13 residues long. CDR3 sequence reads: CASSEGQQETQYF. In DNA, the CDR3 is TGTGCCAGCAGTGAAGGGCAGCAAGAGACCCAGTACTTC.

The chain couples TRBV28 to TRBJ2-4; D is tentatively TRBD1 or TRBD2 (5 bases each). CDR1 and CDR2 from the germline V gene are MDHEN and SYDVKM. This CDR3 has 14 amino acids. The V end was cut by 6 bases, the J end by 7 bases, with 16 bases between. This chain's CDR3 is CASRSGTPRNIQYF. The CDR3 DNA is TGTGCCAGCAGATCCGGGACCCCCCGGAACATTCAGTACTTC.

The chain joins TRBV20-1 to TRBJ2-5; 7 bases match TRBD1. CDR3 size: 14 residues. The V gene end was trimmed by 5 bases and the J gene end by 1 base; junction bases not matched to a gene: 7. CDR1 and CDR2 (germline): DFQATT, SNEGSKA (reference sequence). The DNA of the CDR3 is TGCAGTGCTTGCCCGACAGGGCCCCAAGAGACCCAGTACTTC. This translates into CSACPTGPQETQYF.

This clonotype was counted a few times. The chain joins TRBV19 to TRBJ1-2; D remains unclear. The germline V and J ends were trimmed by 4 bases and 9 bases, with 18 bases remaining between them. CDR3 length equals 14 residues. CDR1 LNHDA and CDR2 SQIVND come from the germline V gene (reference sequence). For the CDR3, the DNA is TGTGCCAGTAGTAGGCGCCCACCCTTCTCTAGCTACACCTTC. Translation: CASSRRPPFSSYTF. The entire variable domain, with the rest obtained from reference TRBV19 and TRBJ1-2, is as follows: DGGITQSPKYLFRKEGQNVTLSCEQNLNHDAMYWYRQDPGQGLRLIYYSQIVNDFQKGDIAEGYSVSREKKESFPLTVTSAQKNPTAFYLCASSRRPPFSSYTFGSGTRLTVV.

The chain links TRBV7-2 to TRBJ2-7; D not certain. This CDR3 is 14 amino acids long. With 0 bases removed from V and 0 bases from J, the gap between germline ends came to 6 bases. CDR1 and CDR2 from the germline V gene are SGHTA and FQGNSA. This CDR3 reads CASSLAVNSYEQYF. CDR3 in DNA: TGTGCCAGCAGCTTAGCGGTAAACTCCTACGAGCAGTACTTC.

This clonotype was seen a few times. This chain links TRBV20-1 with TRBJ1-2; 7 bases are a match to TRBD1. The germline gives CDR1 DFQATT, CDR2 SNEGSKA (reference sequence). The J segment lost 9 bases and the V segment lost 3 bases, leaving 10 bases of the junction unmatched. The CDR3 is 13 amino acids. This chain's CDR3 is CSARGAQGNRYTF. CDR3 nucleotides: TGCAGTGCTAGGGGGGCACAGGGGAATCGCTACACCTTC.

This sequence joins TRBV20-1 and TRBJ2-7, with D tentatively TRBD1 (6 bases). With 5 bases removed from V and 0 bases from J, the gap between germline ends came to 14 bases. The CDR3 contains 14 residues. From germline, CDR1 is DFQATT and CDR2 SNEGSKA (reference sequence). The chain's CDR3 is CSAGGGASSYEQYF. The CDR3 DNA reads as TGCAGTGCTGGGGGCGGAGCAAGCTCCTACGAGCAGTACTTC.